A single sample gave rise to the 2 T cell receptor beta chains below, sequenced in a study of blood T cell repertoires in COVID-19. Some clones are missing from TCRdb's copy, which holds only in-frame ones; the method was immunoSEQ multiplex PCR. Of about 130,000 clones listed, roughly 90% are singletons. Sequencing was carried out using peripheral blood. Source of these receptors: a man in his sixties with COVID-19, enrolled during active disease.

The rearrangement joins TRBV5-4 to TRBJ2-4; TRBD2 agrees at 12 bases. V lost 0 bases to trimming and J lost 3 bases; unmatched junction nucleotides: 1. Germline values: CDR1 SGHNT, CDR2 YYREEE (reference sequence). The CDR3 has 16 residues. The DNA of the CDR3 is TGTGCCAGCAGCTTGGGGACTAGCGGGAACAAAAACATTCAGTACTTC. It translates to CASSLGTSGNKNIQYF.

The chain links TRBV5-4 to TRBJ2-1, with 10 bases lining up with TRBD1. This CDR3 region has 18 residues. Germline assignment: CDR1 SGHNT and CDR2 YYREEE (reference sequence). The V and J ends lost 4 bases and 0 bases, in that order; junction bases with no gene match: 10. The CDR3 DNA reads TGTGCCAGCAGCCTAGACAGGGGGCCCGGGAGCTCCTACAATGAGCAGTTCTTC. Translating gives CASSLDRGPGSSYNEQFF.